The 20 T cell receptor beta chains reported below all come from one sample, sequenced in a study of cytomegalovirus exposure and HLA in healthy donors. Use of 60 Vbeta and 13 Jbeta primers characterized the PCR. The repertoire was sequenced with immunoSEQ multiplex PCR; TCRdb's copy has only in-frame clones and lacks some. The table has some 130,000 clones, 78% seen once. The source material was PBMCs. These receptors came from a female donor in good health and CMV-seronegative.

The chain uses TRBV28 and TRBJ2-2; perhaps TRBD1 as D (5 bases). The CDR3 length is 13 residues. Germline loops: CDR1 MDHEN, CDR2 SYDVKM. As DNA, the CDR3 is TGTGCTATTGGGGCCCAAAACACCGGGGAGCTGTTTTTT. Translated, it gives CAIGAQNTGELFF.

The rearrangement links TRBV27 to TRBJ2-7, with 10 bases matching TRBD2. The CDR3 loop spans 15 amino acids. J gave up 2 bases and V 9 bases, and 10 bases lay outside the gene matches. The germline gives CDR1 MNHEY, CDR2 SMNVEV (reference sequence). The CDR3 bases are TGTGCCAGTTCTCGGGTAGCGGGAGGAACCTACGAGCAGTACTTC. Protein: CASSRVAGGTYEQYF.

This chain joins TRBV5-4 and TRBJ2-3, with D perhaps matching TRBD2 (6 bases). The CDR3 is 12 residues long. Germline CDR1 is SGHNT and CDR2 is YYREEE (reference sequence). V gave up 8 bases and J gave up 2 bases, with 9 bases separating them. CDR3 in DNA: TGTGCCAGTGGAGGGACCACAGATACGCAGTATTTT. It specifies CASGGTTDTQYF.

As DNA, the CDR3 is TGTGCCAGCAGTCTCTACCCGACTAGCGGGAGTGAAGATACGCAGTATTTT. The encoded protein is CASSLYPTSGSEDTQYF. This sequence joins TRBV28 and TRBJ2-3; 12 bases are a match to TRBD2. Germline V gene data show CDR1 as MDHEN and CDR2 as SYDVKM. V lost 5 bases, J lost 5 bases, and 11 bases stayed unmatched. The CDR3 sequence is 17 residues long.

The CDR3 nucleotides are TGCGCCAGCAGCCAGGATGGACTCTTGAACACTGAAGCTTTCTTT. This translates into CASSQDGLLNTEAFF. The chain uses TRBV4-3 and TRBJ1-1, with no clear D. Trimming left V 3 bases short and J 0 bases short, with 11 bases between. CDR1 and CDR2 from the germline V gene are LGHNA and YSLEER. This CDR3 comprises 15 residues.

With regard to this clone: Mismatch with germline at one junction end may stem from a read error. This CDR3 is CASSQAGSQVTQYF. The CDR3 coding sequence is TGTGCCAGCAGCCAAGCAGGTTCCCAAGTGACCCAGTACTTC. The rearrangement links TRBV14 to TRBJ2-5; no clear D. Looked up from germline, CDR1 is SGHDN and CDR2 is FVKESK. The CDR3 loop spans 14 amino acids.

The sample holds a few counts of this clone. The chain is built from TRBV5-6 and TRBJ2-7, with 11 nucleotides matching TRBD2. Trimming cost V 1 base and J 5 bases; bases outside gene matches: 8. CDR1 and CDR2 from the germline V gene are SGHDT and YYEEEE. This CDR3 spans 16 amino acids. DNA of the CDR3: TGTGCCAGCAGCTTGTTAGCGGGAGGGTCCTGGGACGAGCAGTACTTC. This translates into CASSLLAGGSWDEQYF.

V is TRBV19 and J is TRBJ2-1; TRBD2 matches at 7 bases. V trimming: 4 bases; J trimming: 7 bases; junction bases outside the gene matches: 4. This CDR3 contains 13 residues. The germline gives CDR1 LNHDA, CDR2 SQIVND (reference sequence). This CDR3 reads CASSNGRRNEQFF. CDR3 coding DNA: TGTGCCAGTAGTAACGGGAGGAGGAATGAGCAGTTCTTC.

The chain links TRBV9 to TRBJ2-1; 7 bases are shared with TRBD2. V lost 0 bases to trimming and J lost 8 bases; unmatched junction nucleotides: 8. CDR1 SGDLS and CDR2 YYNGEE come from the germline V gene. There are 15 residues in the CDR3. The DNA for the CDR3 is TGTGCCAGCAGCGTAGAGGCGGGAGATACGGATGAGCAGTTCTTC. Translated, it gives CASSVEAGDTDEQFF.

The chain has TRBV2 and TRBJ2-7; D gene uncertain. V was shortened by 1 base and J by 2 bases, with 9 bases between the two germline ends. Germline V gives CDR1 SNHLY, CDR2 FYNNEI. The CDR3 covers 14 residues. The CDR3 is CASSEGLAAYEQYF. DNA of the CDR3: TGTGCCAGCAGTGAAGGGCTCGCCGCCTACGAGCAGTACTTC.

The chain employs TRBV5-1 and TRBJ2-7; the D gene is possibly TRBD1 (6 bases). The CDR3 sequence is 15 residues long. With 4 bases removed from V and 1 base from J, the gap between germline ends came to 15 bases. Germline V gene data show CDR1 as SGHRS and CDR2 as YFSETQ. CDR3 DNA: TGCGCCAGCAGCATATCCGGGACAAAGTCCTACGAGCAGTACTTC. The encoded protein is CASSISGTKSYEQYF.

This clone came up a few times. The chain couples TRBV4-2 to TRBJ1-2; D perhaps matches TRBD1 (5 bases). The CDR3 extends over 14 amino acids. Trimming pared 0 bases from V and 8 bases from J, leaving 13 bases between. Germline V gene lookup returns CDR1 LGHNA and CDR2 YNFKEQ. The CDR3 region is CASSQDRMEGGYTF. The CDR3 coding sequence is TGTGCCAGCAGCCAAGATCGAATGGAGGGGGGCTACACCTTC.

The CDR3 region has the DNA TGTGCCAGCAGTTACCGGACAGGGGGCGCGGAGGAGACCCAGTACTTC. This gives the protein CASSYRTGGAEETQYF. V usage is TRBV6-5 and J usage is TRBJ2-5, with 11 positions matching TRBD1. Germline V gene sequence: CDR1 MNHEY, CDR2 SVGAGI. V lost 2 bases, J lost 5 bases, and 7 bases stayed unmatched. The CDR3 extends over 16 amino acids.

The chain is built from TRBV9 and TRBJ2-5, with D possibly TRBD2 on 6 matching bases. Germline loops: CDR1 SGDLS, CDR2 YYNGEE. The CDR3 contains 17 residues. The germline V and J ends were trimmed by 4 bases and 0 bases, with 19 bases remaining between them. The CDR3, as DNA: TGTGCCAGCAGCCCCCGTATTGGGGGGAGATACCAAGAGACCCAGTACTTC. It encodes CASSPRIGGRYQETQYF.

This chain links TRBV7-2 with TRBJ2-1; perhaps TRBD2 as D (7 bases). V was cut by 1 base and J by 4 bases, with 14 bases left in between. Germline CDR1 and CDR2: SGHTA and FQGNSA. This CDR3 region has 16 residues. CDR3 in amino acids: CASSLEGGTGYNEQFF. The CDR3 DNA follows: TGTGCCAGCAGCTTAGAGGGGGGGACTGGGTACAATGAGCAGTTCTTC. The entire variable domain, with the rest obtained from reference TRBV7-2 and TRBJ2-1, is as follows: GAGVSQSPSNKVTEKGKDVELRCDPISGHTALYWYRQSLGQGLEFLIYFQGNSAPDKSGLPSDRFSAERTGGSVSTLTIQRTQQEDSAVYLCASSLEGGTGYNEQFFGPGTRLTVL.

The chain uses TRBV7-9 and TRBJ2-2, with 9 bases fitting TRBD1. The J segment lost 4 bases and the V segment lost 5 bases, leaving 5 bases of the junction unmatched. The CDR3 is made up of 15 amino acids. The germline CDR1 and CDR2 sequences are SEHNR and FQNEAQ (reference sequence). The CDR3 loop is CASSQNRGPTGELFF. CDR3 sequence (DNA): TGTGCCAGCAGCCAAAACAGGGGGCCCACCGGGGAGCTGTTTTTT.

The chain is built from TRBV2 and TRBJ2-1; 11 bases map to TRBD2. Trimming at V came to 4 bases and at J to 5 bases, leaving 4 bases not matched to a gene. The CDR3 totals 15 residues. From germline, CDR1 is SNHLY and CDR2 FYNNEI. The CDR3, as DNA: TGTGCCAGCAGTGGGCTAGCGGGAGGTCACAATGAGCAGTTCTTC. It specifies CASSGLAGGHNEQFF.

The J gene is TRBJ2-5, the V gene TRBV4-3; no firm D call. V shed 4 bases and J shed 0 bases, with 6 bases lying between them. Looked up from germline, CDR1 is LGHNA and CDR2 is YSLEER. The CDR3 is 13 amino acids. The chain's CDR3 is CASSPRDQETQYF. The CDR3 DNA sequence: TGCGCCAGCAGCCCACGGGACCAAGAGACCCAGTACTTC.

This clone was seen only once. CDR3 DNA sequence: TGTGCCAGCAGTCCTTCGGACAGGGAAAAGTACTTC. Protein product: CASSPSDREKYF. This chain connects TRBV28 to TRBJ2-7; TRBD1 matches at 8 bases. The CDR3 totals 12 residues. V lost 5 bases, J lost 11 bases, and 8 bases stayed unmatched. The germline CDR1 and CDR2 sequences are MDHEN and SYDVKM.

This clone was counted between two and nine times. CDR3 nucleotides: TGTGCCAGTACCGGGACAGGCCTGTACAATGAGCAGTTCTTC. It is translated as CASTGTGLYNEQFF. The V gene is TRBV19, the J gene TRBJ2-1; 8 bases agree with TRBD1. Germline V gene data show CDR1 as LNHDA and CDR2 as SQIVND (reference sequence). The trim removed 7 bases at V and 4 bases at J, leaving 6 bases unmatched. This CDR3 is 14 amino acids long.